This TCR beta chain was captured in a study of T cells in Graves' hyperthyroidism and ophthalmopathy. Study results and limitations: Most clonotypes that expanded in the thyroid above 0.001 also showed up in blood.

This clonotype was seen repeatedly, ten times or more. The antigen is unknown. The CDR3 is 13 amino acids. CDR1 is MNHEY, CDR2 SMNVEV, per germline (reference sequence). V dropped 3 bases and J dropped 3 bases, with 8 bases sitting between them. RNA transcripts provided the source from which TCR beta CDR3 regions were amplified. RT-PCR in the first round (using the HTBI primer set) targeted the TCR CDR3. TCRdb independently ran MiXCR on the multiplex PCR reads; one entry per CDR3 protein. The sample has fewer than 400,000 distinct CDR3 sequences, around 16% seen once. V gene TRBV27 combines with J gene TRBJ1-2, with D uncertain. This sequence originates from a woman between 18 and 30 years old with Graves' hyperthyroidism that later progressed to Graves' ophthalmopathy. Material for sequencing was blood. This CDR3 is CASSLGGYYGYTF. The CDR3 DNA follows: TGTGCCAGCAGTTTGGGCGGCTACTATGGCTACACCTTC.